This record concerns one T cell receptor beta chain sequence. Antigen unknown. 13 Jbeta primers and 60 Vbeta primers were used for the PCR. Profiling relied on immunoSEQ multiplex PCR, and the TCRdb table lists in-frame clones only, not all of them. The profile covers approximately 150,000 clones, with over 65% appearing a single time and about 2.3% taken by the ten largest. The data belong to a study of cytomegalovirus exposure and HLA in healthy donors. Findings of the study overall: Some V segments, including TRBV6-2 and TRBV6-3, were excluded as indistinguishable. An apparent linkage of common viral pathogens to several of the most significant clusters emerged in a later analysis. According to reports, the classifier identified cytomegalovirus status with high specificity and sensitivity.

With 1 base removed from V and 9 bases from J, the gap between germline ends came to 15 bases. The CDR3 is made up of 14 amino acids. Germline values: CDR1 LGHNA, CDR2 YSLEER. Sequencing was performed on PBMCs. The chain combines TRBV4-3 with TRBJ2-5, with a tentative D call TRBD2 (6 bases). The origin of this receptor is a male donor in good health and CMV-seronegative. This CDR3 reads CASSQVSGGVAQYF. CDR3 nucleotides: TGCGCCAGCAGCCAAGTCTCCGGCGGGGTGGCCCAGTACTTC.